The 13 T cell receptor beta chains listed next were all sequenced from one sample in a study of cytomegalovirus exposure and HLA in healthy donors. The PCR employed 60 Vbeta primers together with 13 Jbeta primers. Sequencing was performed with immunoSEQ multiplex PCR; in TCRdb, only in-frame clones are kept and a portion is missing. In total, the table holds about 39,000 clones. Sequenced input: PBMCs. Source of these receptors: a woman younger than 45 in good health and CMV-seropositive.

The chain has TRBV2 and TRBJ1-6; D remains ambiguous. CDR1 and CDR2 from the germline V gene are SNHLY and FYNNEI. The CDR3 consists of 16 residues. V shed 6 bases and J shed 5 bases, with 17 bases lying between them. The CDR3 loop reads CASSPRRVQNNSPLHF. The CDR3 DNA reads TGTGCCAGCAGCCCGAGGAGGGTACAGAATAATTCACCCCTCCACTTT.

J is TRBJ1-3 and V is TRBV19; D remains ambiguous. V was cut by 7 bases and J by 1 base, with 29 bases left in between. Looked up from germline, CDR1 is LNHDA and CDR2 is SQIVND (reference sequence). CDR3 length equals 20 residues. The CDR3 spells CASKQTNGWTATWSGNTIYF. CDR3 sequence (DNA): TGTGCCAGTAAACAAACCAATGGGTGGACTGCAACTTGGTCTGGAAACACCATATATTTT.

The J gene is TRBJ2-7, the V gene TRBV7-8, with D maybe TRBD1 (7 bases). The CDR3 has 14 residues. Trimming removed 5 bases at V and 4 bases at J, with 15 bases between. The germline V gene encodes CDR1 SGHVS and CDR2 FQNEAQ. DNA for the CDR3: TGTGCCAGCAGCCATCCCCAGGGGGGTTACGAGCAGTACTTC. Translation: CASSHPQGGYEQYF.

The rearrangement uses TRBV2 and TRBJ1-1; perhaps TRBD1 as D (6 bases). The CDR3 length is 13 residues. The germline gives CDR1 SNHLY, CDR2 FYNNEI. Trimming pared 7 bases from V and 2 bases from J, leaving 11 bases between. CDR3 residues: CASTGQSNTEAFF. CDR3 bases: TGTGCCAGCACCGGACAGAGCAACACTGAAGCTTTCTTT.

This chain joins TRBV5-8 and TRBJ2-7; the D gene is possibly TRBD1 (5 bases). Germline V gene sequence: CDR1 SGHTS, CDR2 YDEGEE. This CDR3 has 15 amino acids. The V end lost 0 bases, the J end lost 1 base, and 11 bases lay between the germline ends. Here the CDR3 DNA reads TGTGCCAGCAGCTTGGCGGGCAGGGATTCCTACGAGCAGTACTTC. Protein sequence: CASSLAGRDSYEQYF.

The V call is TRBV7-6, the J call TRBJ2-2, with TRBD1 matching over 8 bases. CDR1 is SGHVS, CDR2 FNYEAQ, per germline. V trimming: 6 bases; J trimming: 3 bases; junction bases outside the gene matches: 3. The CDR3 extends over 14 amino acids. The CDR3 DNA sequence: TGTGCCAGCAGTACGACAGGGGACACCGGGGAGCTGTTTTTT. It specifies CASSTTGDTGELFF. Complete variable domain (other parts from reference TRBV7-6 and TRBJ2-2): GAGVSQSPRYKVTKRGQDVALRCDPISGHVSLYWYRQALGQGPEFLTYFNYEAQQDKSGLPNDRFSAERPEGSISTLTIQRTEQRDSAMYRCASSTTGDTGELFFGEGSRLTVL.

As DNA, the CDR3 is TGTGCCAGCAGTGATAAAGGGGCCTCCTGGGACTATGGCTACACCTTC. Its protein is CASSDKGASWDYGYTF. The V and J genes are TRBV2 and TRBJ1-2, with TRBD1 as a possible D gene (5 bases). CDR1 and CDR2 (germline): SNHLY, FYNNEI. Trimming stripped 3 bases from V and 3 bases from J, with 17 bases between. CDR3 length equals 16 residues.

The chain combines TRBV19 with TRBJ2-7, with 10 bases fitting TRBD2. The CDR3 consists of 15 residues. CDR1 is LNHDA, CDR2 SQIVND, per germline (reference sequence). J lost 5 bases, V lost 1 base, and 5 bases had no gene match. The chain's CDR3 is CASSIASSGGNEQYF. The CDR3 coding sequence is TGTGCCAGTAGTATAGCGTCTAGCGGGGGCAACGAGCAGTACTTC.

The V call is TRBV5-1, the J call TRBJ1-1, with 7 bases matching TRBD1. This CDR3 is 15 amino acids long. The J segment lost 1 base and the V segment lost 1 base, leaving 4 bases of the junction unmatched. Germline V gives CDR1 SGHRS, CDR2 YFSETQ. The CDR3 DNA sequence: TGCGCCAGCAGCTTGACAGGACAGGAGAACACTGAAGCTTTCTTT. It specifies CASSLTGQENTEAFF.

The rearrangement links TRBV11-3 to TRBJ2-7; 11 nucleotides agree with TRBD1. Per the germline V gene, CDR1 is SGHNT and CDR2 is YENEEA. This CDR3 has 18 residues. The CDR3 DNA reads TGTGACATCAGCTTAGGTCCCGTCGCCGCGGACAGGGGGCGCGAGCAGTACTTC. It specifies CDISLGPVAADRGREQYF.

The chain recombines TRBV29-1 with TRBJ1-2, with a weak D call TRBD1 (5 bases). The ends were cut back, 7 bases at V and 6 bases at J, with 18 bases in the middle. Germline V gene sequence: CDR1 SQVTM, CDR2 ANQGSEA. The CDR3 runs 13 residues. The CDR3 sequence: CSGRGTNRNGYTF. CDR3 coding DNA: TGCAGCGGACGCGGGACTAATCGGAATGGCTACACCTTC.

The V gene is TRBV18, the J gene TRBJ2-7; D is perhaps TRBD1 (6 bases). CDR3 size: 15 residues. V was cut by 2 bases and J by 3 bases, with 14 bases left in between. Germline V gene lookup returns CDR1 KGHSH and CDR2 LQKENI. CDR3 sequence: CASSPTGKVSYEQYF. CDR3 bases: TGTGCCAGCTCACCAACAGGGAAGGTCAGCTACGAGCAGTACTTC.

The chain's CDR3 is CASSIVRDRAISSTDTQYF. CDR3 DNA sequence: TGTGCCAGTAGTATAGTCCGGGACAGGGCCATCTCTAGCACAGATACGCAGTATTTT. The gene calls are TRBV19 and TRBJ2-3; 9 nucleotides align to TRBD1. Germline V CDR1 and CDR2: LNHDA, SQIVND (reference sequence). This CDR3 is built from 19 residues. J was trimmed by 0 bases and V by 1 base; bases with no gene match: 11.